The clone carrying this T cell receptor beta chain has more than one count but fewer than ten. Its cognate antigen is unknown. TCRdb re-derived calls from the reads in MiXCR, one entry per CDR3 protein. The sample lists about 740,000 distinct CDR3 sequences, roughly 36% occurring once. Germline V lookup: CDR1 MNHNS, CDR2 SASEGT. The CDR3 length is 13 residues. The V and J ends lost 6 bases and 2 bases respectively, with 9 bases between them. These data originate in a study of T cell repertoires in cytomegalovirus infection. Study background: Indications came from public TCR beta signatures; they pointed to CMV infection and to a matching HLA type.

This TCR was recovered from a human donor in good health (CMV status not recorded). Some clones in this sample may be carry-over from other donors' samples. Source: cultured PBMCs, taken from culture after CMV antigen stimulation. This chain connects TRBV6-1 to TRBJ2-3; D is possibly TRBD1 (5 bases). The CDR3 loop reads CASSGHYTDTQYF. The CDR3 DNA is TGTGCCAGCAGCGGACATTACACAGATACGCAGTATTTT.